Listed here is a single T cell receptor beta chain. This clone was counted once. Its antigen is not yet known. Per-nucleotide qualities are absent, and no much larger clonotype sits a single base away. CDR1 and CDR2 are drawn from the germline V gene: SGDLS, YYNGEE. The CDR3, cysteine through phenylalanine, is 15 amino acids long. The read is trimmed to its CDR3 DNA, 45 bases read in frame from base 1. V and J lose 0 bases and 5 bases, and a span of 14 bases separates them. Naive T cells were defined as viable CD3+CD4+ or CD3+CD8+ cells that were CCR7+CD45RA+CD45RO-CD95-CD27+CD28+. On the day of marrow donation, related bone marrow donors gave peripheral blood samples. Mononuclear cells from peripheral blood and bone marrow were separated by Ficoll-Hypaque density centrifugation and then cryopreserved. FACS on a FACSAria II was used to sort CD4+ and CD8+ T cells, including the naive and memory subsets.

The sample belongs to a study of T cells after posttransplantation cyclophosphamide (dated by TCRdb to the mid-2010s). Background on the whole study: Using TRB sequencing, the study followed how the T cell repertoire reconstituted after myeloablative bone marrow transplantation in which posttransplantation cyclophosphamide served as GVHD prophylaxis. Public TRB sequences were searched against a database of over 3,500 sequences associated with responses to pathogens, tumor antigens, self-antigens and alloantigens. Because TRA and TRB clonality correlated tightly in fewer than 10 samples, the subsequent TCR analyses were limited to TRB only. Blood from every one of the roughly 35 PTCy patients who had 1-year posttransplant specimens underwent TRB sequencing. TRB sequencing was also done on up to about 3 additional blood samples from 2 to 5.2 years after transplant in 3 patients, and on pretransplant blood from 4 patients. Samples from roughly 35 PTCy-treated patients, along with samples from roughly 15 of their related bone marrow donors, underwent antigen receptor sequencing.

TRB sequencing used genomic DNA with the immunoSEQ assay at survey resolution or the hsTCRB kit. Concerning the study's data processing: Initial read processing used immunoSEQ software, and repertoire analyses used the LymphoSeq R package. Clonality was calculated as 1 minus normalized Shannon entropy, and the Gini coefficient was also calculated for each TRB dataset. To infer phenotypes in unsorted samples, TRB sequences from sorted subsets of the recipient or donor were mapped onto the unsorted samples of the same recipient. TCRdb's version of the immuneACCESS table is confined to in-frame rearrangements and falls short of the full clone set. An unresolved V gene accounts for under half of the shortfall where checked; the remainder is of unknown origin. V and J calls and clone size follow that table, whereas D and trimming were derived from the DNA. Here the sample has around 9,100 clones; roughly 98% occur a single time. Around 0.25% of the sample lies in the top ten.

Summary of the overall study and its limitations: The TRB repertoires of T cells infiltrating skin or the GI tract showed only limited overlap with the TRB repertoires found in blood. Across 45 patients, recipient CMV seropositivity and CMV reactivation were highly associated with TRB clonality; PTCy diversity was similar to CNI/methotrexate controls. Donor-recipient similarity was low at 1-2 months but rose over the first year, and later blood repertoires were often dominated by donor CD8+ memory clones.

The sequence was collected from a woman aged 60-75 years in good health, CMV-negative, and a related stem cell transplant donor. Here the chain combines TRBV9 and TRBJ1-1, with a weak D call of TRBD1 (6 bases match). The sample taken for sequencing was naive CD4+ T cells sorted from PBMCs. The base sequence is TGTGCCAGCAGCGTAGCAGGGGTGAGTGGGACTGAAGCTTTCTTT. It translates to CASSVAGVSGTEAFF. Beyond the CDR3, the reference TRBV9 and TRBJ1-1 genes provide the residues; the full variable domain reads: DSGVTQTPKHLITATGQRVTLRCSPRSGDLSVYWYQQSLDQGLQFLIQYYNGEERAKGNILERFSAQQFPDLHSELNLSSLELGDSALYFCASSVAGVSGTEAFFGQGTRLTVV.